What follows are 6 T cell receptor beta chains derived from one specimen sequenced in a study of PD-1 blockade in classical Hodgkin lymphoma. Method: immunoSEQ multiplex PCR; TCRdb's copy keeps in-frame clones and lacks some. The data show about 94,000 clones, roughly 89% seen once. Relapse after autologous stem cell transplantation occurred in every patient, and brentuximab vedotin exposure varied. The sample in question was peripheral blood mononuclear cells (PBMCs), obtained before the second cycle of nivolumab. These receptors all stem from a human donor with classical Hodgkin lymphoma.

Written as DNA, the CDR3 is TGTGCCAGCACCACCCGCCCGGCGCCCCAGCATTTT. It codes for CASTTRPAPQHF. The rearrangement links TRBV28 to TRBJ1-5; D gene unclear. CDR3 size: 12 residues. CDR1 and CDR2 from the germline V gene are MDHEN and SYDVKM. V was clipped by 7 bases and J by 9 bases, with 13 bases between them.

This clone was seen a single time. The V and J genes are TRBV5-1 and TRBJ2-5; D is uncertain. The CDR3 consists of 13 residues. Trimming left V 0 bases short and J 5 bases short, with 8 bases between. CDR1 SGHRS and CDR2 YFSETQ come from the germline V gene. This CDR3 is CASSLGHRETQYF. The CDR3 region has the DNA TGCGCCAGCAGCTTGGGTCACCGTGAGACCCAGTACTTC.

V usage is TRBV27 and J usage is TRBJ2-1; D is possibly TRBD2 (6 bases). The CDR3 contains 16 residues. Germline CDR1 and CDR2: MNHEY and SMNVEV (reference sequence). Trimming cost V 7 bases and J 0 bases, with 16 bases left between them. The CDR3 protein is CASNLAPVSSYNEQFF. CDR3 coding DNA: TGTGCCAGCAATCTAGCGCCTGTGAGCTCCTACAATGAGCAGTTCTTC.

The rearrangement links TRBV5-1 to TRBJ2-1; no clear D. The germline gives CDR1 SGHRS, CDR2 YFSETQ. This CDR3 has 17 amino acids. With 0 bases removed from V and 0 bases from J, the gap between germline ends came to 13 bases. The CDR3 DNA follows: TGCGCCAGCAGCTTGGATGGTCGGAGATCCTCCTACAATGAGCAGTTCTTC. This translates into CASSLDGRRSSYNEQFF.

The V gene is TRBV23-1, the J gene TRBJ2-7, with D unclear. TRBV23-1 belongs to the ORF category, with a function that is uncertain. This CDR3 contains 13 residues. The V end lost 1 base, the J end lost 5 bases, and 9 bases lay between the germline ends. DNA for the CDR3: TGCGCCAGCAGTCAATTAGCTCTCCACGAGCAGTACTTC. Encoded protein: CASSQLALHEQYF.

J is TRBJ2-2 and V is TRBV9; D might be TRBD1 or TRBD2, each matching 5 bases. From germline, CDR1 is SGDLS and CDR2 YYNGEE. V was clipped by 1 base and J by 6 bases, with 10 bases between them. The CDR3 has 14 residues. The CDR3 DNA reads TGTGCCAGCAGCGTATACGGGGCGCCCGGGGAGCTGTTTTTT. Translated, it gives CASSVYGAPGELFF.